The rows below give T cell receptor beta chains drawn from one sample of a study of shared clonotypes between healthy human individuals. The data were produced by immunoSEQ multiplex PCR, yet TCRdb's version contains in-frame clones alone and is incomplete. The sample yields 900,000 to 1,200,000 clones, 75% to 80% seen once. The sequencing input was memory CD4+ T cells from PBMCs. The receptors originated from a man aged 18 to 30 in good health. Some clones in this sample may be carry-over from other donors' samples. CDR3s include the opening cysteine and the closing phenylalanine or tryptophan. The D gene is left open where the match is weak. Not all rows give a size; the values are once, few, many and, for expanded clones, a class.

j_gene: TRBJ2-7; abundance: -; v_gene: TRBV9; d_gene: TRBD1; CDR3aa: CAGPGQGATYEQYF; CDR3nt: TGTGCCGGCCCGGGACAGGGGGCGACCTACGAGCAGTACTTC
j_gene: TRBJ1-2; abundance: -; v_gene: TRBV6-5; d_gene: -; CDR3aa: CASSYSKRGMGYGYTF; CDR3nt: TGTGCCAGCAGTTACTCGAAACGGGGCATGGGATATGGCTACACCTTC
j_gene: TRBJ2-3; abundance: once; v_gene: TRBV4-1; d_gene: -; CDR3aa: CASSQLRLTRDTQYF; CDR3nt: TGCGCCAGCAGCCAGCTGCGATTAACCCGAGATACGCAGTATTTT
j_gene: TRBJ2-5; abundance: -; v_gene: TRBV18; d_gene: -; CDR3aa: CASSPPGRRQETQYF; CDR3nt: TGTGCCAGCTCACCACCCGGCCGCCGCCAAGAGACCCAGTACTTC
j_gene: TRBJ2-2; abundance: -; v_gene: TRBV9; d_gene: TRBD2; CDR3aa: CASRALAANTGELFF; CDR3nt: TGTGCCAGCAGGGCCCTAGCGGCGAACACCGGGGAGCTGTTTTTT
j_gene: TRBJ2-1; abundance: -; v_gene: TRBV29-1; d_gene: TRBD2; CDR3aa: CSVVSSGSGVGQFF; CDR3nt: TGCAGCGTTGTATCGAGCGGGAGTGGAGTGGGGCAGTTCTTC
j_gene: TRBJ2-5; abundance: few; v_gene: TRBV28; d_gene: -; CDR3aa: CASSLSGYETQYF; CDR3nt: TGTGCCAGCAGTTTATCAGGATACGAGACCCAGTACTTC
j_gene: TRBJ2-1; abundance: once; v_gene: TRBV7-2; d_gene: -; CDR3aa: CASSITTNEQFF; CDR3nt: TGTGCCAGCAGCATTACCACCAATGAGCAGTTCTTC
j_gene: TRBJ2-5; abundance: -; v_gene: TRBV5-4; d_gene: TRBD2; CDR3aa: CASSLLLAGGETQYF; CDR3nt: TGTGCCAGCAGCTTGCTCCTAGCGGGAGGAGAGACCCAGTACTTC
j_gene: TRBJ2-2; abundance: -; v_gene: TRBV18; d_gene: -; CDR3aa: CASSPMGSNTGELFF; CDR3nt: TGTGCCAGCTCACCAATGGGTTCGAACACCGGGGAGCTGTTTTTT
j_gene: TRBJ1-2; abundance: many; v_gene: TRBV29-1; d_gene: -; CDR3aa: CSVGGASSIYGYTF; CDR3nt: TGCAGCGTCGGGGGAGCCTCCAGCATCTATGGCTACACCTTC
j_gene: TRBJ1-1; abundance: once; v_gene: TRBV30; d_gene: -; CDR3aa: CAWSVSVNTEAFF; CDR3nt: TGTGCCTGGAGTGTTTCTGTGAACACTGAAGCTTTCTTT
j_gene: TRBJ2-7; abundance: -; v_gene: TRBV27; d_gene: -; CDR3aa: CASSKGRASYEQYF; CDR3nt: TGTGCCAGCAGCAAAGGCCGGGCCTCCTACGAGCAGTACTTC
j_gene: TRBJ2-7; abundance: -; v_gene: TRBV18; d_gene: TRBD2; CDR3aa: CASSPPGASGKPYEQYF; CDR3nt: TGTGCCAGCTCACCACCTGGGGCTAGCGGGAAGCCCTACGAGCAGTACTTC
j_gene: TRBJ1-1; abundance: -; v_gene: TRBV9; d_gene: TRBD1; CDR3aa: CHPPGTGRGGSTEAFF; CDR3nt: TGTCACCCCCCCGGGACAGGTCGAGGGGGGAGCACTGAAGCTTTCTTT
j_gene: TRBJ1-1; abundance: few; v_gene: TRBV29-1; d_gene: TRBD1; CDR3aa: CSAAGQSNTEAFF; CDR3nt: TGCAGCGCTGCGGGACAGAGCAACACTGAAGCTTTCTTT
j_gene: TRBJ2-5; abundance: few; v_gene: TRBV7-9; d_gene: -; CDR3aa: CASTLTSYYQETQYF; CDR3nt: TGTGCCAGCACCCTAACTTCGTACTACCAAGAGACCCAGTACTTC
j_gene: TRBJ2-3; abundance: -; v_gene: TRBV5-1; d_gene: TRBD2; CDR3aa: CASTSGGTDTQYF; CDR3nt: TGCGCCAGCACGAGCGGGGGCACAGATACGCAGTATTTT
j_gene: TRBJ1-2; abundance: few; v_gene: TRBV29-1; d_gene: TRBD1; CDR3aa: CSVERDRGIYGYTF; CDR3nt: TGCAGCGTTGAGCGGGACAGGGGAATCTATGGCTACACCTTC
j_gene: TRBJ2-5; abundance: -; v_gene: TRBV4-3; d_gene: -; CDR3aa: CASSQEGRIQETQYF; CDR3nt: TGCGCCAGCAGCCAAGAGGGGCGGATCCAAGAGACCCAGTACTTC
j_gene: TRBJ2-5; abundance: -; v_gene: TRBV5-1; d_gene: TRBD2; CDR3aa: CASSPGLAGGPGETQYF; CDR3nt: TGCGCCAGCAGCCCCGGACTAGCGGGAGGGCCGGGGGAGACCCAGTACTTC
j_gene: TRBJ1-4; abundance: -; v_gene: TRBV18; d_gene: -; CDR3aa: CASSPTPTNEKLFF; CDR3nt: TGTGCCAGCTCACCGACACCAACTAATGAAAAACTGTTTTTT
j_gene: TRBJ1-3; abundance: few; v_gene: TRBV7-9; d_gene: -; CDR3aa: CAALSSTAGNTIYF; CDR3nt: TGTGCCGCTCTTAGTAGTACAGCTGGAAACACCATATATTTT
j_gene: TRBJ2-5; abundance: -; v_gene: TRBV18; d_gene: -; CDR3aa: CASSPSQETQYF; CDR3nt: TGTGCCAGCTCACCCTCTCAAGAGACCCAGTACTTC
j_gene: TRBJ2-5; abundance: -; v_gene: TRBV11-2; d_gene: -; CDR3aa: CASSLGVSLETQYF; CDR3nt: TGTGCCAGCAGCTTAGGTGTCTCCCTAGAGACCCAGTACTTC
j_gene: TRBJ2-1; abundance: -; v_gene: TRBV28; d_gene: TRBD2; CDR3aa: CASNSGRALSYNEQFF; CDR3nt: TGTGCCAGCAATAGCGGGAGGGCCCTCTCCTACAATGAGCAGTTCTTC
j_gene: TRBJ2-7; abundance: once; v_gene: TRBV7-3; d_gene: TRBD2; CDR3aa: CASSPLGGRGEQYF; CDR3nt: TGTGCCAGCAGCCCCCTTGGCGGGAGAGGGGAGCAGTACTTC
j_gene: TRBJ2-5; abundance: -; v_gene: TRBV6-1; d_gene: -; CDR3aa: CASSDGRIQETQYF; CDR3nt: TGTGCCAGCAGTGACGGCCGGATCCAAGAGACCCAGTACTTC